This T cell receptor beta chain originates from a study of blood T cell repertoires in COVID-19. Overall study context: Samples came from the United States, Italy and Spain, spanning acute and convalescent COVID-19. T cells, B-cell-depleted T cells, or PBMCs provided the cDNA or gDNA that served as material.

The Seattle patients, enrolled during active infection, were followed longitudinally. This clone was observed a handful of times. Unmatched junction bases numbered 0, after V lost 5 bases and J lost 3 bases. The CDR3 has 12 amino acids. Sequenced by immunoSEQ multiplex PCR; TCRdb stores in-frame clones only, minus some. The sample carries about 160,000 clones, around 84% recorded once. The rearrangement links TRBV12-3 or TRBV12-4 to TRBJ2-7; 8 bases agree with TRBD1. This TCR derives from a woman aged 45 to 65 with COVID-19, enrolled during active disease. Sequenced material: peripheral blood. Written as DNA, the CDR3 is TGTGCCAGCAGTGGACAGGGCTACGAGCAGTACTTC. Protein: CASSGQGYEQYF.